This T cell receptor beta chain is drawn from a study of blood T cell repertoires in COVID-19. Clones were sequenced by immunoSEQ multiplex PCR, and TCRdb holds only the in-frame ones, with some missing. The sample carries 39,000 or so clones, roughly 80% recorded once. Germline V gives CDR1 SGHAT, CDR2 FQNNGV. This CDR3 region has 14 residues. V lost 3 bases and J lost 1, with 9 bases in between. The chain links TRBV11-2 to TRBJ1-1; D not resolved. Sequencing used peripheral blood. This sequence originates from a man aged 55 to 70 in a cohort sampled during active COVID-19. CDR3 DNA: TGTGCCAGCAGCTTGGACTCAGAGAACACTGAAGCTTTCTTT. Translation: CASSLDSENTEAFF.